This TCR beta chain was sequenced during a study of blood T cell repertoires in COVID-19 (dated by TCRdb to the early 2020s). At the level of the whole study: Samples from collaborators originated in the United States, Italy and Spain and spanned both the acute and convalescent phases of COVID-19. The prospective study material was composed of cDNA or gDNA derived from T cells, B-cell-depleted T cells, or PBMCs. Deeply sampled blood TCRbeta repertoires from subjects exposed to, actively infected with, or recovered from COVID-19 were included in the dataset. A freely available public database, intended as a resource for researchers studying the immune response to SARS-CoV-2, is where the repertoires were released. The samples were drawn from two sources: the first 160 participants of the ongoing ImmuneRACE study, and fewer than 1,500 subjects contributed by 6 global collaborators. Sample metadata almost always included a de-identified subject ID, COVID-19 status, age in years and sex. Where available, HLA class I and class II types were taken from metadata supplied by the sample provider and were not determined by assay-based typing.

From the cysteine up to the phenylalanine, the CDR3 has a length of 11 residues. Only the CDR3 DNA stays, 33 bases, in frame from base 1. CDR1 and CDR2 are read off the germline V gene as SGDLS and YYNGEE. The junction carries 11 bases between V and J, which are trimmed by 8 bases and 6 bases respectively. What the research found in general, with its limitations: Clinical and demographic metadata were provided uncurated, with the amount varying by source and participant.

The immunoSEQ Assay, a bias-controlled multiplex PCR, was used to amplify TCRbeta CDR3 regions from genomic DNA. The original methods were these. The number of nucleated cells in each sample was estimated by amplification of reference gene primers within the assay. To quantify the absolute abundance of each unique TCRbeta CDR3 rearrangement, sequence reads were collapsed and filtered. For each sample, productive Simpson clonality was calculated by taking the square root of Simpson's diversity index across productive rearrangements. In its TCRdb copy, this immuneACCESS table keeps in-frame sequences only and misses some clones. Where compared with another copy, unresolved V genes explain less than half of these, and the others have no known cause. V, J and clone size are taken as reported in that table, and D and trimming were inferred from the DNA itself. The sample yields 200,000 to 250,000 clones; over 80% were counted once. Jointly, the top ten make up around 1.3% of the sample.

In Seattle, one collaborating source enrolled patients while the infection was active and tracked those patients longitudinally over the course of disease. Each collaborating institution followed its own protocols to collect whole blood in K2EDTA tubes. Collaborator samples were shipped for TCRbeta analysis as frozen whole blood, isolated PBMCs, or DNA extracted from either sample type. About this clone: Its binding antigen is unknown. There are no base qualities to consult, and no much larger clone falls within one base.

This clonotype was obtained from a woman under 40 with COVID-19, enrolled during active disease. The rearrangement joined TRBV9 to TRBJ1-2; there is no confident call for the D gene. Sequencing was carried out using peripheral blood. The CDR3 reads CASRNRDGYTF. The bases are TGTGCCAGTAGGAACCGGGATGGCTACACCTTC.